A selection of T cell receptor beta chains follows, all from one sample in a study of cytomegalovirus exposure and HLA in healthy donors. Sequencing was performed with immunoSEQ multiplex PCR; in TCRdb, only in-frame clones are kept and a portion is missing. This repertoire shows 150,000 to 200,000 clones, 75% to 90% found once; its top ten account for about 1.1%. Sequencing was carried out using PBMCs. The receptors stem from a boy aged 2 to 10 in good health and CMV-seronegative. CDR3s include the opening cysteine and the closing phenylalanine or tryptophan. Fields, in order: clone size, D gene, J gene, V gene, CDR3 length, CDR3 protein, CDR3 DNA. A D gene is named only where the DNA matches it firmly. Size values are once, few and many counts, or a class for expanded clones, and some rows have none.

clone size: .
D gene: .
J gene: TRBJ1-2
V gene: TRBV4-2
CDR3 length: 14
CDR3 protein: CASSQGGPFYGYTF
CDR3 DNA: TGTGCCAGCAGCCAAGGAGGCCCTTTCTATGGCTACACCTTC

clone size: .
D gene: .
J gene: TRBJ1-2
V gene: TRBV19
CDR3 length: 13
CDR3 protein: CASSIGGNYGYTF
CDR3 DNA: TGTGCCAGTAGTATAGGGGGCAACTATGGCTACACCTTC

clone size: once
D gene: TRBD2
J gene: TRBJ2-2
V gene: TRBV7-8
CDR3 length: 16
CDR3 protein: CASSLRTSGVAGELFF
CDR3 DNA: TGTGCCAGCAGCCTAAGGACTAGCGGGGTCGCCGGGGAGCTGTTTTTT

clone size: .
D gene: .
J gene: TRBJ2-5
V gene: TRBV6-1
CDR3 length: 15
CDR3 protein: CATHPWRGTVETQYF
CDR3 DNA: TGTGCCACCCACCCCTGGAGGGGGACAGTAGAGACCCAGTACTTC

clone size: .
D gene: .
J gene: TRBJ1-2
V gene: TRBV19
CDR3 length: 15
CDR3 protein: CASSGLRTEVYGYTF
CDR3 DNA: TGTGCCAGTAGCGGCCTCCGGACGGAGGTTTATGGCTACACCTTC

clone size: .
D gene: TRBD1
J gene: TRBJ1-5
V gene: TRBV28
CDR3 length: 14
CDR3 protein: CASSMDRVGQPQHF
CDR3 DNA: TGTGCCAGCAGTATGGACAGGGTGGGTCAGCCCCAGCATTTT

clone size: .
D gene: .
J gene: TRBJ2-7
V gene: TRBV28
CDR3 length: 12
CDR3 protein: CASSLVEDEQYF
CDR3 DNA: TGTGCCAGCAGTTTAGTAGAGGACGAGCAGTACTTC

clone size: .
D gene: .
J gene: TRBJ1-2
V gene: TRBV5-1
CDR3 length: 15
CDR3 protein: CASRTTQGDFLGYTF
CDR3 DNA: TGCGCCAGCAGAACCACCCAAGGGGATTTTTTAGGCTACACCTTC

clone size: .
D gene: TRBD1
J gene: TRBJ2-4
V gene: TRBV6-5
CDR3 length: 14
CDR3 protein: CASRQGAAKNIQYF
CDR3 DNA: TGTGCCTCCAGACAGGGAGCGGCCAAAAACATTCAGTACTTC

clone size: .
D gene: TRBD1
J gene: TRBJ2-2
V gene: TRBV6-5
CDR3 length: 14
CDR3 protein: CASLRDRETGELFF
CDR3 DNA: TGTGCCAGCCTCCGGGACAGGGAGACCGGGGAGCTGTTTTTT